This T cell receptor beta chain was sequenced for a study of vaccination and CD4 T cells after COVID-19. The Oncomine TCR Beta short-read assay generated sequence data from the DNA of cultured CD4+ T cells. TCRdb itself ran the PCR reads through MiXCR, one entry per CDR3 protein. The sample yields about 20,000 distinct CDR3 sequences, 40% to 50% seen once. This CDR3 region has 13 residues. Germline CDR1 and CDR2: MNHNS and SASEGT. Trimming took 6 bases from V and 2 from J, leaving 8 bases between them. In the case of this clonotype: Its antigen is unidentified.

The time point denotes: late sampling 161 to 241 days after vaccination in three convalescent patients. Regarding treatment: roughly ten-day PBMC culture with coronavirus spike peptide pools or control peptides (ViraFEST assay). This chain uses TRBV6-1 with TRBJ2-4; no firm D call. This TCR was recovered from a human donor who had recovered from COVID-19. The material was CD4+ T cells from blood, cultured in vitro, obtained about 7 months after SARS-CoV-2 vaccination. The CDR3 region has the DNA TGTGCCAGCAGGGGCTCCACCAAAAACATTCAGTACTTC. Translated: CASRGSTKNIQYF.